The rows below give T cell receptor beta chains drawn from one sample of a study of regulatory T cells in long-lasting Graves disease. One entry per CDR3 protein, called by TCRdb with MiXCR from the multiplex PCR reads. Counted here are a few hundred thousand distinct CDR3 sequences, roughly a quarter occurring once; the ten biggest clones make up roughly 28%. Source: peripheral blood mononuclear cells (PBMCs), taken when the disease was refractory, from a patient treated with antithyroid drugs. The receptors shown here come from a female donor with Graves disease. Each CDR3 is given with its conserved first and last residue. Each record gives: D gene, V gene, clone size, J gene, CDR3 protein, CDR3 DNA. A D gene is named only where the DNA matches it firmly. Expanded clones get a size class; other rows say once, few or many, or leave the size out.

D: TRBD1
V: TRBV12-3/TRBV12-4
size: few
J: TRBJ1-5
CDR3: CASSGTGTQPQHF
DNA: TGTGCCAGCAGTGGGACAGGGACTCAGCCCCAGCATTTT

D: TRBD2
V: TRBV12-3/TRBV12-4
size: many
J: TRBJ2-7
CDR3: CASSNSGRAHYEQYF
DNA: TGTGCCAGCAGCAATAGCGGGAGGGCCCACTACGAGCAGTACTTC

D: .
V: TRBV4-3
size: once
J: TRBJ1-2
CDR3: CASSLGGVADSLYGYTF
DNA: TGCGCCAGCAGCCTGGGTGGAGTCGCAGACTCTCTCTATGGCTACACCTTC

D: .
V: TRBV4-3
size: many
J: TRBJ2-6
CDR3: CASSLEPGAGANVLTF
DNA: TGCGCCAGCAGCCTCGAACCGGGGGCCGGGGCCAACGTCCTGACTTTC

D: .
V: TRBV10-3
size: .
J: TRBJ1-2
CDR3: CAPQGNGFYGYTF
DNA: TGTGCCCCTCAAGGGAATGGGTTCTATGGCTACACCTTC

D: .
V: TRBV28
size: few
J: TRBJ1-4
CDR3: CASSWGINEKLFF
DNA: TGTGCCAGCAGTTGGGGGATTAATGAAAAACTGTTTTTT

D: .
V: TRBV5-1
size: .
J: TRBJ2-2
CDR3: CASKRGIQGTGELFF
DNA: TGCGCCAGCAAAAGAGGAATACAGGGCACCGGGGAGCTGTTTTTT

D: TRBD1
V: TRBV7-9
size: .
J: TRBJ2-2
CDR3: CASSWTGGANTGELFF
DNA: TGTGCCAGCAGCTGGACAGGGGGGGCGAACACCGGGGAGCTGTTTTTT

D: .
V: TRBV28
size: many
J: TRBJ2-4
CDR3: CASSGRYRGGDIQYF
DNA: TGTGCCAGCAGTGGGAGGTACCGGGGAGGAGACATTCAGTACTTC

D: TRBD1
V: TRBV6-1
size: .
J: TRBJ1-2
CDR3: CASSKETGGKINYGYTF
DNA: TGTGCCAGCAGCAAAGAAACAGGGGGCAAGATCAACTATGGCTACACCTTC

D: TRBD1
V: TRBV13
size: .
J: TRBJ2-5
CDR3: CASRTGGAEETQYF
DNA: TGTGCCAGCCGGACAGGGGGCGCCGAGGAGACCCAGTACTTC